The next 16 T cell receptor beta chains were all read from a single sample in a study of T-cell memory formation after mild COVID-19. In TCRdb, the 5' RACE reads were re-called with MiXCR into one record per CDR3 protein. This sample carries under 600,000 distinct CDR3 sequences, about 20% of them seen once, and the ten largest clones take approximately 8.4%. The sample taken for sequencing was PBMCs or a T cell subset sorted from them (not recorded which). The receptors come from an adult woman who had mild COVID-19 (a few samples of this study predate the infection). Cell type and time point are not known.

The table lists this clonotype with many counts. This rearrangement joins TRBV7-2 to TRBJ2-1; 7 bases map to TRBD2. CDR1 SGHTA and CDR2 FQGNSA come from the germline V gene. The CDR3 length is 16 residues. Trimming removed 2 bases from V and 7 bases from J; junction bases left unmatched: 11. Here the CDR3 DNA reads TGTGCCAGCAGCTTACTGGGCCCTAGCGGAAGGAATGAGCAGTTCTTC. Translation gives CASSLLGPSGRNEQFF.

This clonotype was counted a few times. The chain links TRBV12-3 or TRBV12-4 to TRBJ2-5; D assignment may be TRBD1 or TRBD2 (6 bases each). This CDR3 region has 15 residues. Trimming left V 6 bases short and J 5 bases short, with 19 bases between. Here the CDR3 reads CASRSSGGLGETQYF. CDR3 DNA sequence: TGTGCCAGCAGGAGTAGTGGGGGGCTTGGTGAGACCCAGTACTTC.

This clonotype was detected a few times. V gene TRBV5-1 combines with J gene TRBJ2-7, with a possible D match to TRBD2 (5 bases). With 3 bases removed from V and 3 bases from J, the gap between germline ends came to 16 bases. CDR3 size: 15 residues. In germline, CDR1 is SGHRS, CDR2 YFSETQ. The chain's CDR3 is CASSSEGAPYYEQYF. The DNA of the CDR3 is TGCGCCAGCAGCTCCGAGGGAGCTCCCTACTACGAGCAGTACTTC.

The chain couples TRBV7-2 to TRBJ2-3; perhaps TRBD1 as D (6 bases). The CDR3 sequence is 15 residues long. The V and J ends lost 4 bases and 0 bases respectively, with 11 bases between them. Germline CDR1 and CDR2: SGHTA and FQGNSA. In nucleotides, the CDR3 is TGTGCCAGCAGCTCACAGGGCTTAAGCACAGATACGCAGTATTTT. Translating gives CASSSQGLSTDTQYF.

J is TRBJ1-1 and V is TRBV5-4; TRBD1 matches 7 bases. This CDR3 region has 13 residues. The germline CDR1 and CDR2 sequences are SGHNT and YYREEE (reference sequence). With 2 bases clipped from V and 6 bases from J, the junction kept 4 bases outside the gene matches. CDR3 sequence (DNA): TGTGCCAGCAGCTTTACAGGGGATCCTGAAGCTTTCTTT. The encoded protein is CASSFTGDPEAFF.

This clonotype turned up a few times. The CDR3, as DNA: TGTGCCAGCAGCTTAGAGGCCAGATCGTATGGCTACACCTTC. Translating gives CASSLEARSYGYTF. This chain connects TRBV7-2 to TRBJ1-2; D unclear. Trimming removed 1 base from V and 5 bases from J, with 11 bases in between. This CDR3 region has 14 residues. Germline V CDR1 and CDR2: SGHTA, FQGNSA.

The chain carries TRBV7-9 and TRBJ1-2; the D gene is possibly TRBD1 (5 bases). The CDR3 spans 17 residues. CDR1 and CDR2 (germline): SEHNR, FQNEAQ (reference sequence). The V end lost 3 bases, the J end lost 0 bases, and 17 bases lay between the germline ends. The CDR3 is CASSFEAGSLANYGYTF. The CDR3 nucleotides read TGTGCCAGCAGCTTCGAAGCAGGGTCACTCGCTAACTATGGCTACACCTTC.

The V gene is TRBV20-1, the J gene TRBJ2-1; D not certain. This CDR3 is 17 amino acids long. In germline, CDR1 is DFQATT, CDR2 SNEGSKA (reference sequence). Trimming cost V 1 base and J 4 bases, with 20 bases left between them. Here the CDR3 reads CSARAPGVADPYNEQFF. The CDR3, as DNA: TGCAGTGCTAGAGCCCCTGGAGTGGCGGACCCTTACAATGAGCAGTTCTTC.

In its sample, this clonotype was seen once. V and J are TRBV12-3 or TRBV12-4 and TRBJ2-7; 7 bases are shared with TRBD2. This CDR3 comprises 13 residues. Trimming took 6 bases from V and 5 from J; bases not matched to a gene: 7. CDR3 nucleotide sequence: TGTGCCAGCAGCCCCGGGGGGTTGAACGAGCAGTACTTC. Its translation is CASSPGGLNEQYF.

The gene calls are TRBV6-4 and TRBJ2-1; D unresolved. CDR1 and CDR2 from the germline V gene are MRHNA and SNTAGT. V dropped 3 bases and J dropped 6 bases, with 12 bases sitting between them. The CDR3 runs 14 residues. This CDR3 reads CASSEVGFGNEQFF. CDR3 in DNA: TGTGCCAGCAGTGAGGTAGGGTTCGGCAATGAGCAGTTCTTC.

As concerns this clonotype: One end of the junction is discordant with germline, which a read error may explain. This chain uses TRBV6-2 or TRBV6-3 with TRBJ1-3, with D perhaps matching TRBD1 (5 bases). CDR1 is MNHEY, CDR2 SVGEGT, per germline. CDR3 length: 15 amino acids. The CDR3 DNA is TGTGCCAGCAGTAACTCGGGGCGTGCCGGAGACACCATATATTTT. As protein: CASSNSGRAGDTIYF.

This clonotype was counted between two and nine times. The V call is TRBV7-2, the J call TRBJ1-5; D call uncertain. Germline V gene data show CDR1 as SGHTA and CDR2 as FQGNSA. V was cut by 5 bases and J by 3 bases, with 14 bases left in between. The CDR3 consists of 15 residues. The CDR3 sequence: CASSPFTNTNQPQHF. The CDR3, as DNA: TGTGCCAGCAGCCCCTTTACAAACACCAATCAGCCCCAGCATTTT.

V is TRBV5-1 and J is TRBJ2-5; possible D gene TRBD2, 6 bases. CDR3 size: 12 residues. Germline-derived CDR1 and CDR2 are SGHRS and YFSETQ. Trimming left V 4 bases short and J 7 bases short, with 11 bases between. CDR3 region: CASSPTGGTQYF. CDR3 sequence (DNA): TGCGCCAGCAGCCCGACCGGGGGGACCCAGTACTTC.

This clonotype was counted a few times. J is TRBJ2-3 and V is TRBV10-3; a weak D match, TRBD2 (6 bases). Germline V lookup: CDR1 ENHRY, CDR2 SYGVKD. The V end lost 6 bases, the J end lost 0 bases, and 10 bases lay between the germline ends. The CDR3 length is 14 residues. Written as DNA, the CDR3 is TGTGCCATCAGGGGGACTTTCAGCACAGATACGCAGTATTTT. Protein: CAIRGTFSTDTQYF.

The sample holds many counts of this clonotype. The chain uses TRBV7-2 and TRBJ1-5, with 7 bases that match TRBD1. Germline V gives CDR1 SGHTA, CDR2 FQGNSA. The CDR3 contains 13 residues. The V and J ends lost 6 bases and 7 bases, in that order; junction bases with no gene match: 6. CDR3 residues: CASSIRGEQPQHF. The DNA of the CDR3 is TGTGCCAGCAGTATCAGGGGGGAACAGCCCCAGCATTTT.

This rearrangement joins TRBV11-2 to TRBJ1-5; D gene uncertain. V was shortened by 5 bases and J by 1 base, with 12 bases between the two germline ends. The CDR3 sequence is 15 residues long. Looked up from germline, CDR1 is SGHAT and CDR2 is FQNNGV. CDR3 bases: TGTGCCAGCAGCAAAGGAGTCTTGAGCAATCAGCCCCAGCATTTT. Translation: CASSKGVLSNQPQHF. Supplemented by reference TRBV11-2 and TRBJ1-5, the full variable domain reads EAGVAQSPRYKIIEKRQSVAFWCNPISGHATLYWYQQILGQGPKLLIQFQNNGVVDDSQLPKDRFSAERLKGVDSTLKIQPAKLEDSAVYLCASSKGVLSNQPQHFGDGTRLSIL.